A single sample gave rise to the 27 T cell receptor beta chains below, sequenced in a study of blood T cell repertoires in COVID-19. This table comes from immunoSEQ multiplex PCR, and its TCRdb copy is limited to in-frame clones, with some not included. The repertoire holds hundreds of thousands of clones, with 70% to 90% as singletons. The source material was peripheral blood. These receptor sequences come from a woman in her forties or fifties who had recovered from COVID-19.

V gene TRBV6-4 combines with J gene TRBJ1-1; 9 bases map to TRBD1. This CDR3 comprises 16 residues. Losses at the gene ends were 2 bases for V and 6 bases for J; bases not matched to a gene: 10. Germline values: CDR1 MRHNA, CDR2 SNTAGT. The CDR3 is CASSDPNGQGWPEAFF. In DNA, the CDR3 is TGTGCCAGCAGTGACCCCAACGGACAGGGGTGGCCTGAAGCTTTCTTT.

The V gene is TRBV11-2, the J gene TRBJ2-7; the match to TRBD1 covers 8 bases. Per germline, CDR1 SGHAT and CDR2 FQNNGV. The CDR3 totals 15 residues. Unmatched junction bases numbered 9, after V lost 5 bases and J lost 3 bases. CDR3 bases: TGTGCCAGCAGCGGTGGACAGGGAACAAACTACGAGCAGTACTTC. As protein: CASSGGQGTNYEQYF.

The rearrangement links TRBV19 to TRBJ1-3, with D possibly matching TRBD1 (6 bases). From germline, CDR1 is LNHDA and CDR2 SQIVND (reference sequence). The CDR3 runs to 15 residues. V was clipped by 10 bases and J by 0 bases, with 16 bases between them. CDR3 in amino acids: CATRDNRISGNTIYF. CDR3 nucleotides: TGTGCCACCAGGGACAACCGAATCTCTGGAAACACCATATATTTT.

This chain uses TRBV7-8 with TRBJ1-6; D perhaps matches TRBD1 (5 bases). CDR3 length equals 14 residues. From germline, CDR1 is SGHVS and CDR2 FQNEAQ. The ends were cut back, 5 bases at V and 3 bases at J, with 8 bases in the middle. CDR3 amino acids: CASSRTLYNSPLHF. For the CDR3, the DNA is TGTGCCAGCAGCCGGACACTCTATAATTCACCCCTCCACTTT. The variable domain in full, completed from reference TRBV7-8 and TRBJ1-6, reads GAGVSQSPRYKVAKRGQDVALRCDPISGHVSLFWYQQALGQGPEFLTYFQNEAQLDKSGLPSDRFFAERPEGSVSTLKIQRTQQEDSAVYLCASSRTLYNSPLHFGNGTRLTVT.

The rearrangement uses TRBV7-2 and TRBJ2-3, with a tentative D call TRBD2 (6 bases). The CDR3 loop spans 16 amino acids. V lost 5 bases and J 0 bases, leaving 15 bases between the germline ends. Germline V gives CDR1 SGHTA, CDR2 FQGNSA. CDR3 DNA: TGTGCCAGCAGCGCGCGGGGCGGCATCAGCACAGATACGCAGTATTTT. Its translation: CASSARGGISTDTQYF.

The chain uses TRBV9 and TRBJ1-2, with D maybe TRBD1 (5 bases). Trimming removed 7 bases from V and 6 bases from J, with 13 bases in between. Germline assignment: CDR1 SGDLS and CDR2 YYNGEE. CDR3 size: 12 residues. The CDR3 protein is CASSRQDNGYTF. The DNA of the CDR3 is TGTGCCAGCTCTCGGCAGGACAATGGCTACACCTTC.

The chain has TRBV4-1 and TRBJ1-6; 10 bases agree with TRBD1. The germline V gene has CDR1 MGHRA and CDR2 YSYEKL. This CDR3 is built from 15 residues. V was pared by 5 bases and J by 10 bases, with 8 bases of the junction left unmatched. The CDR3 spells CASSITGTGVSPLHF. The CDR3 DNA is TGCGCCAGCAGCATTACCGGGACAGGGGTCTCACCCCTCCACTTT.

V and J are TRBV7-2 and TRBJ2-1, with D maybe TRBD2 (6 bases). The CDR3 loop spans 12 amino acids. V was shortened by 5 bases and J by 13 bases, with 15 bases between the two germline ends. The germline CDR1 and CDR2 sequences are SGHTA and FQGNSA. For the CDR3, the DNA is TGTGCCAGCAGCCGATCGTGGGAGGTTCAGTTCTTC. Its protein product is CASSRSWEVQFF.

The chain recombines TRBV28 with TRBJ2-1; 9 bases line up with TRBD2. The V gene's germline CDR1 is MDHEN and CDR2 SYDVKM. Trimming removed 6 bases from V and 0 bases from J; junction bases left unmatched: 3. This CDR3 region has 15 residues. CDR3 nucleotides: TGTGCCAGCAGCCTAGCGGGAAGCTCCTACAATGAGCAGTTCTTC. This codes for CASSLAGSSYNEQFF. The full variable domain, rest sourced from reference TRBV28 and TRBJ2-1, is DVKVTQSSRYLVKRTGEKVFLECVQDMDHENMFWYRQDPGLGLRLIYFSYDVKMKEKGDIPEGYSVSREKKERFSLILESASTNQTSMYLCASSLAGSSYNEQFFGPGTRLTVL.

This clone occurred once. The genes are TRBV6-5 and TRBJ1-1; weak D call: TRBD1 (5 bases). Deletions cut 2 bases from V and 2 bases from J, with 9 bases between. CDR3 length: 14 residues. CDR1 MNHEY and CDR2 SVGAGI come from the germline V gene. The CDR3 region has the DNA TGTGCCAGCAGTTACGTGACAGTTAACACTGAAGCTTTCTTT. This gives the protein CASSYVTVNTEAFF.

The chain carries TRBV28 and TRBJ2-3; tentative D call: TRBD1 (5 bases). Trimming took off 3 bases at V and 2 bases at J, with 9 bases between the two ends. The CDR3 has 14 residues. Germline loops: CDR1 MDHEN, CDR2 SYDVKM. The CDR3 sequence is CASSLDILTDTQYF. The CDR3 DNA sequence: TGTGCCAGCAGTTTGGACATCCTCACAGATACGCAGTATTTT.

This chain joins TRBV4-1 and TRBJ1-5; 9 bases map to TRBD1. The J segment lost 5 bases and the V segment lost 0 bases, leaving 8 bases of the junction unmatched. The CDR3 consists of 17 residues. Looked up from germline, CDR1 is MGHRA and CDR2 is YSYEKL. This chain's CDR3 is CASSQEEVGQGYQPQHF. CDR3 in DNA: TGCGCCAGCAGCCAAGAAGAAGTGGGACAGGGTTATCAGCCCCAGCATTTT.

This clone has just one count. The V and J genes are TRBV12-5 and TRBJ2-7; 11 bases align to TRBD2. V lost 2 bases and J lost 0; bases outside the gene matches: 6. Germline values: CDR1 LGHNT, CDR2 FRNRAP. The CDR3 extends over 17 amino acids. The CDR3 here is CASGLPTSGSSSYEQYF. CDR3 DNA sequence: TGTGCTAGTGGTTTGCCTACTAGCGGGAGTAGCTCCTACGAGCAGTACTTC.

The table lists this clone with a few counts. The rearrangement joins TRBV2 to TRBJ2-7, with D perhaps matching TRBD2 (6 bases). Deletions cut 10 bases from V and 0 bases from J, with 13 bases between. Germline V gene data show CDR1 as SNHLY and CDR2 as FYNNEI. CDR3 length equals 13 residues. The CDR3 DNA follows: TGTGCCAAGGGGACTGCCAGCTCCTACGAGCAGTACTTC. Translated: CAKGTASSYEQYF.

The gene calls are TRBV19 and TRBJ2-5, with D possibly being TRBD1 (6 bases). The germline CDR1 and CDR2 sequences are LNHDA and SQIVND (reference sequence). Trimming left V 9 bases short and J 3 bases short, with 23 bases between. This CDR3 has 16 residues. The CDR3 sequence: CASSTRTASREETQYF. The CDR3 bases are TGTGCCAGCAGCACAAGGACAGCTAGCAGGGAAGAGACCCAGTACTTC.

The chain joins TRBV28 to TRBJ1-2, with unresolved D. The CDR3 has 11 amino acids. Trimming removed 10 bases from V and 6 bases from J, with 12 bases in between. Germline CDR1 MDHEN, CDR2 SYDVKM. The CDR3, as DNA: TGTGCCATCGAAGCCCCAAATGGCTACACCTTC. Residues: CAIEAPNGYTF.

The rearrangement uses TRBV5-1 and TRBJ1-6, with 8 bases fitting TRBD1. CDR1 SGHRS and CDR2 YFSETQ come from the germline V gene. Trimming cost V 3 bases and J 6 bases; bases outside gene matches: 8. The CDR3 runs 16 residues. The CDR3 spells CASSSPPGQVNSPLHF. The CDR3 bases are TGCGCCAGCAGCTCTCCCCCGGGACAGGTTAATTCACCCCTCCACTTT.

Here the CDR3 DNA reads TGTGCCAGCAGCCGACAGGGGAACACTGAAGCTTTCTTT. Translation gives CASSRQGNTEAFF. J is TRBJ1-1 and V is TRBV7-2; TRBD1 aligns across 7 bases. V trimming: 5 bases; J trimming: 1 base; junction bases outside the gene matches: 1. The CDR3 length is 13 residues. The V gene's germline CDR1 is SGHTA and CDR2 FQGNSA.

The chain employs TRBV6-5 and TRBJ2-7; 8 nucleotides line up with TRBD2. After removal of 7 bases from V and 5 bases from J, the junction contained 13 bases not matched to a gene. The CDR3 has 15 residues. Looked up from germline, CDR1 is MNHEY and CDR2 is SVGAGI. The CDR3 protein is CASTFGVAGIDEQYF. For the CDR3, the DNA is TGTGCCAGCACCTTTGGAGTAGCGGGAATCGACGAGCAGTACTTC.

The chain has TRBV6-2 or TRBV6-3 and TRBJ1-1; D is undetermined. The CDR3 length is 16 residues. CDR1 is MNHEY, CDR2 SVGEGT, per germline. Trimming pared 1 base from V and 1 base from J, leaving 13 bases between. The chain's CDR3 is CASSYLLRRRNTEAFF. The CDR3 DNA reads as TGTGCCAGCAGTTACTTACTTCGGCGGAGGAACACTGAAGCTTTCTTT.

The genes are TRBV7-8 and TRBJ1-6; D gene ambiguous. The CDR3 covers 14 residues. CDR1 and CDR2 (germline): SGHVS, FQNEAQ. V was clipped by 1 base and J by 9 bases, with 10 bases between them. DNA for the CDR3: TGTGCCAGCAGCTTAGTCGAGGGATTTTCACCCCTCCACTTT. As protein: CASSLVEGFSPLHF.

This chain joins TRBV3-1 (or the pseudogene TRBV3-2) and TRBJ2-1; TRBD2 matches at 8 bases. This CDR3 contains 15 residues. Trimming cost V 1 base and J 9 bases; bases outside gene matches: 8. Germline V gene sequence: CDR1 LGHDT, CDR2 YNNKEL (reference sequence). The CDR3 DNA sequence: TGTGCCAGCAGCCAAGTGCTCCTAGCGGGCGGTGAGCAGTTCTTC. This gives the protein CASSQVLLAGGEQFF.

This rearrangement joins TRBV5-1 to TRBJ2-3, with 7 nucleotides matching TRBD1. CDR1 and CDR2 from the germline V gene are SGHRS and YFSETQ. Losses at the gene ends were 0 bases for V and 3 bases for J; bases not matched to a gene: 1. There are 14 residues in the CDR3. The CDR3 sequence: CASSLDRGTDTQYF. The CDR3 DNA is TGCGCCAGCAGCTTGGACAGGGGTACAGATACGCAGTATTTT.

This clone appeared once. The chain carries TRBV19 and TRBJ1-2; D not certain. From germline, CDR1 is LNHDA and CDR2 SQIVND (reference sequence). The V gene lost 1 base and the J gene lost 8 bases, with 8 bases spanning the gap. The CDR3 has 12 amino acids. The CDR3 is CASSIVTGGYTF. The CDR3 region has the DNA TGTGCCAGTAGTATAGTTACGGGAGGCTACACCTTC.

This clone occurred once. This CDR3 reads CASGTGYEQYF. DNA for the CDR3: TGTGCCAGTGGGACAGGCTACGAGCAGTACTTC. The chain carries TRBV12-3 or TRBV12-4 and TRBJ2-7, with 8 bases that match TRBD1. The J segment lost 3 bases and the V segment lost 9 bases, leaving 1 base of the junction unmatched. This CDR3 contains 11 residues.

CDR3 in amino acids: CASSLDRQGVGNEQFF. CDR3 sequence (DNA): TGCGCCAGCAGCTTGGATAGGCAGGGGGTGGGCAATGAGCAGTTCTTC. V and J are TRBV5-1 and TRBJ2-1, with 7 nucleotides matching TRBD1. The V gene end was trimmed by 0 bases and the J gene end by 6 bases; junction bases not matched to a gene: 9. This CDR3 comprises 16 residues. Germline-derived CDR1 and CDR2 are SGHRS and YFSETQ. Variable domain in full (rest from reference TRBV5-1 and TRBJ2-1): KAGVTQTPRYLIKTRGQQVTLSCSPISGHRSVSWYQQTPGQGLQFLFEYFSETQRNKGNFPGRFSGRQFSNSRSEMNVSTLELGDSALYLCASSLDRQGVGNEQFFGPGTRLTVL.

The V gene is TRBV6-5, the J gene TRBJ1-1; possibly TRBD1 for D (5 bases). The V and J ends lost 8 bases and 3 bases respectively, with 16 bases between them. The length of the CDR3 is 14 residues. Germline V gene lookup returns CDR1 MNHEY and CDR2 SVGAGI. The CDR3 DNA reads TGTGCCAGCTCTCGGGCAGGGTTTGACACTGAAGCTTTCTTT. Encoded protein: CASSRAGFDTEAFF.